This T cell receptor beta chain originates from a study of breast tumors, draining lymph nodes, adjacent tissues. General observations from the study: The data were judged consistent with most tumor T cells coming from lymph node and expanding in tumor. That most tumor T cells come from lymph nodes remained unproven. Tumor TCR diversity was below lymph nodes but above nontumor tissue.

Turning to this clonotype: Its specificity is not known.

MiXCR, applied by TCRdb to the multiplex PCR reads, yields one record per CDR3 protein. The sample holds about 230,000 distinct CDR3 sequences, about 30% seen once. Axillary draining lymph nodes of breast cancer patients supplied the node samples. The sequence was collected from a female donor with breast cancer. Some clones in this sample may be carry-over from other donors' samples. Sequenced sample: axillary lymph node tissue.

CDR3 in DNA: TGCAGTGCTAGAGATGGGGAGTATGGCTACACCTTC. Amino acids: CSARDGEYGYTF. V and J are TRBV29-1 and TRBJ1-2; D gene uncertain. Germline values: CDR1 SQVTM, CDR2 ANQGSEA. The CDR3 is 12 residues long.